This T cell receptor beta chain derives from a study of regulatory T cells in long-lasting Graves disease. Time point defined: persistent/refractory GD, antithyroid drugs over 5 years with positive TRAb. Isolated PBMC RNA provided the starting material for the TCR library. Points on this clonotype: The antigen is not known.

Study-wide results and limits: Among the persistent patients, 2,741 public clonotypes were shared, more than the approximately 970 shared among new patients. It was possible that the small sample size reduced accuracy. Persistent Graves' disease cases displayed lower TCR diversity than newly diagnosed ones.

CDR3 regions were amplified by Arm-PCR using iRepertoire HTBI primers to build TCR beta libraries. TCRdb re-derived calls from the multiplex PCR reads in MiXCR, one entry per CDR3 protein. The top ten clones hold less than 25% of a sample with some 370,000 distinct CDR3 sequences, about a fifth of them seen once. The TCR was taken from a female donor with Graves disease. The input for sequencing was peripheral blood mononuclear cells (PBMCs), taken when the disease was refractory, from a patient treated with antithyroid drugs.

The CDR3 sequence: CASSPGDQLALTYEQYF. Here the CDR3 DNA reads TGTGCCAGCAGCCCCGGGGACCAGCTAGCGCTGACCTACGAGCAGTACTTC. The rearrangement uses TRBV7-2 and TRBJ2-7; D is possibly TRBD2 (6 bases). Germline CDR1 is SGHTA and CDR2 is FQGNSA. Between the trimmed V and J ends, which lost 5 bases and 2 bases, there was a span of 22 bases. The CDR3 length is 17 residues.